This TCR beta chain was recorded in a study of T-cell reconstitution after alpha-beta-depleted transplantation in children. Researchers prepared the TCRbeta library using unique molecular identifiers, the study reports. TCRdb itself ran the PCR reads through MiXCR, one entry per CDR3 protein. The sample holds roughly 200,000 distinct CDR3 sequences, 8.4% seen once. CDR3 size: 15 residues. The V gene's germline CDR1 is SGHTA and CDR2 FQGNSA. To note about this clonotype: What it recognizes is unknown. Relative to the germline gene, one junction end is altered; a read error may explain this.

Notes on the study in general: Some patients' high day-60 TCRbeta diversity was traced to surviving recipient T cells and thymic progenitors.

The TCR originated in a male patient aged 2 to 9 who had a stem cell transplant for acute myeloid leukemia, so the T cells may come from the graft donor. Material: PBMCs, mostly from graft donor cells, obtained 360 days after TCRalphabeta/CD19-depleted stem cell transplant. The rearrangement links TRBV7-2 to TRBJ2-1; perhaps TRBD2 as D (6 bases). CDR3 region: CASSGRTSSFNEQFF. The CDR3 bases are TGTGCCAGCAGCGGGCGCACTAGCTCCTTCAATGAGCAGTTCTTC. The variable domain in full, with the rest retrieved from reference TRBV7-2 and TRBJ2-1, is GAGVSQSPSNKVTEKGKDVELRCDPISGHTALYWYRQSLGQGLEFLIYFQGNSAPDKSGLPSDRFSAERTGGSVSTLTIQRTQQEDSAVYLCASSGRTSSFNEQFFGPGTRLTVL.